The 26 T cell receptor beta chains in this list originate from one sample, sequenced in a study of blood T cell repertoires in COVID-19. Assay: immunoSEQ multiplex PCR; the TCRdb copy retains only in-frame clones and omits some. The sample consists of 90,000 to 110,000 clones, approximately 80% of them appearing once. The sample taken for sequencing was peripheral blood. These receptors all come from a woman in her seventies with acute or convalescent COVID-19.

The rearrangement links TRBV19 to TRBJ1-2; possibly TRBD1 for D (6 bases). V was pared by 5 bases and J by 2 bases, with 12 bases between. The CDR3 extends over 14 amino acids. Germline CDR1 is LNHDA and CDR2 is SQIVND (reference sequence). CDR3 sequence (DNA): TGTGCCAGTAGTTACGGACAGAAGAACTATGGCTACACCTTC. Residues: CASSYGQKNYGYTF.

The CDR3 reads CASSQGGRNNEKLFF. In nucleotides, the CDR3 is TGCGCCAGCAGCCAGGGGGGACGGAATAATGAAAAACTGTTTTTT. The V gene is TRBV4-3, the J gene TRBJ1-4, with a possible D match to TRBD1 (5 bases). This CDR3 contains 15 residues. V was clipped by 3 bases and J by 4 bases, with 12 bases between them. The V gene's germline CDR1 is LGHNA and CDR2 YSLEER.

The chain uses TRBV24-1 and TRBJ2-7; TRBD2 agrees at 7 bases. Germline V CDR1 and CDR2: KGHDR, SFDVKD. J gave up 2 bases and V 1 base, and 13 bases lay outside the gene matches. CDR3 length equals 18 residues. The CDR3 DNA sequence: TGTGCCACCAGTGATTTAACGGCGTCGGATACTAGCGCCTACGAGCAGTACTTC. Translation: CATSDLTASDTSAYEQYF.

This clone was seen a single time. V is TRBV6-2 or TRBV6-3 and J is TRBJ2-3; D remains ambiguous. CDR1 and CDR2 (germline): MNHEY, SVGEGT. There are 14 residues in the CDR3. V lost 0 bases, J lost 1 base, and 5 bases lay in between. DNA of the CDR3: TGTGCCAGCAGTTACTCGAGAGGCACAGATACGCAGTATTTT. As protein: CASSYSRGTDTQYF.

The chain uses TRBV30 and TRBJ1-5; D is perhaps TRBD1 (5 bases). Germline V gives CDR1 GTSNPN, CDR2 SVGIG (reference sequence). Trimming cost V 8 bases and J 3 bases, with 14 bases left between them. The CDR3 length is 13 residues. The CDR3 bases are TGTGCCGGGTCCAGGGCTCCCAATCAGCCCCAGCATTTT. Its translation: CAGSRAPNQPQHF.

The gene calls are TRBV29-1 and TRBJ1-1, with a weak D call TRBD1 (6 bases). V was clipped by 4 bases and J by 8 bases, with 17 bases between them. CDR1 is SQVTM, CDR2 ANQGSEA, per germline. The CDR3 has 13 residues. CDR3 nucleotides: TGCAGCGTTGCCCCGGACAGACCAGGAGAAGCTTTCTTT. It specifies CSVAPDRPGEAFF. Looking up the rest from reference TRBV29-1 and TRBJ1-1 gives the full variable domain: SAVISQKPSRDICQRGTSLTIQCQVDSQVTMMFWYRQQPGQSLTLIATANQGSEATYESGFVIDKFPISRPNLTFSTLTVSNMSPEDSSIYLCSVAPDRPGEAFFGQGTRLTVV.

CDR3 sequence: CASFESNTGELFF. The CDR3 DNA sequence: TGTGCCAGCTTTGAGTCGAACACCGGGGAGCTGTTTTTT. The chain uses TRBV18 and TRBJ2-2; D gene unclear. Trimming pared 7 bases from V and 0 bases from J, leaving 6 bases between. CDR1 KGHSH and CDR2 LQKENI come from the germline V gene. The CDR3 length is 13 residues.

The V and J genes are TRBV19 and TRBJ2-5, with D tentatively TRBD1 (8 bases). The CDR3 covers 13 residues. Deletions cut 5 bases from V and 8 bases from J, with 15 bases between. Germline CDR1 is LNHDA and CDR2 is SQIVND (reference sequence). The CDR3, as DNA: TGTGCCAGTAGTGGACAGGGCGGGAGAACCCAGTACTTC. It yields the protein CASSGQGGRTQYF.

This chain joins TRBV7-9 and TRBJ1-2, with D unclear. The CDR3 has 14 amino acids. The germline V gene has CDR1 SEHNR and CDR2 FQNEAQ (reference sequence). V lost 2 bases to trimming and J lost 8 bases, with 15 bases between them. As DNA, the CDR3 is TGTGCCAGCAGCTTAATGGGAGACTCAACGGGCTACACCTTC. Translated, it gives CASSLMGDSTGYTF.

The V call is TRBV10-3, the J call TRBJ2-1; weak D call: TRBD2 (6 bases). V lost 8 bases to trimming and J lost 7 bases, with 18 bases between them. The length of the CDR3 is 14 residues. The V gene's germline CDR1 is ENHRY and CDR2 SYGVKD. The DNA of the CDR3 is TGTGCCATCGCGGCACCGGGAGTGCGGAATGAGCAGTTCTTC. Residues: CAIAAPGVRNEQFF.

CDR3 nucleotides: TGTGCCAGCAGCTTCGACAGTCTCCTGGGCTACACCTTC. Its protein is CASSFDSLLGYTF. V gene TRBV7-2 combines with J gene TRBJ1-2, with D tentatively TRBD1 (5 bases). Trimming removed 3 bases from V and 8 bases from J, with 13 bases in between. The CDR3 consists of 13 residues. The V gene's germline CDR1 is SGHTA and CDR2 FQGNSA.

The chain couples TRBV7-6 to TRBJ2-7; 10 bases align to TRBD2. The junction had 10 bases not matched to a gene; V was cut back by 1 base and J by 4 bases. Germline V gene sequence: CDR1 SGHVS, CDR2 FNYEAQ. This CDR3 has 17 residues. CDR3 nucleotides: TGTGCCAGCAGCTTAGGGCTAGCGGGGGACCCTAAGTACGAGCAGTACTTC. Encoded protein: CASSLGLAGDPKYEQYF.

This chain uses TRBV28 with TRBJ1-1; D call uncertain. The V gene lost 1 base and the J gene lost 4 bases, with 10 bases spanning the gap. The CDR3 has 14 residues. Germline V CDR1 and CDR2: MDHEN, SYDVKM. Here the CDR3 DNA reads TGTGCCAGCAGTTTATTTGCCTCGAGCACTGAAGCTTTCTTT. Translating it yields CASSLFASSTEAFF.

This clone occurred a few times. The V call is TRBV20-1, the J call TRBJ1-4; D gene uncertain. Germline V gives CDR1 DFQATT, CDR2 SNEGSKA (reference sequence). The germline V and J ends were trimmed by 2 bases and 4 bases, with 2 bases remaining between them. This CDR3 has 11 amino acids. The CDR3 DNA reads as TGCAGTGCTAGACATAATGAAAAACTGTTTTTT. Its translation is CSARHNEKLFF.

The CDR3 loop reads CASSPVGTDTQYF. CDR3 bases: TGTGCCAGCAGTCCGGTCGGCACAGATACGCAGTATTTT. This chain uses TRBV28 with TRBJ2-3; D unresolved. Trimming shortened V by 5 bases and J by 1 base, and 7 bases separated the two germline ends. Germline-derived CDR1 and CDR2 are MDHEN and SYDVKM. This CDR3 has 13 residues.

The chain is built from TRBV28 and TRBJ1-2; 7 bases line up with TRBD1. Germline CDR1 reads MDHEN; CDR2 reads SYDVKM. CDR3 length: 14 residues. V gave up 4 bases and J gave up 2 bases; unmatched junction bases: 4. The CDR3 DNA is TGTGCCAGCAGTTCCGGGACAGCAAACTATGGCTACACCTTC. It specifies CASSSGTANYGYTF.

This clone was seen more than once but under ten times. The J gene is TRBJ2-3, the V gene TRBV14, with 8 bases aligning to TRBD2. V dropped 6 bases and J dropped 5; count of bases not matched to a gene: 4. The CDR3 is 13 amino acids. Germline CDR1 and CDR2: SGHDN and FVKESK. Here the CDR3 reads CASSKAGVDTQYF. In DNA form, the CDR3 reads TGTGCCAGCAGTAAAGCGGGAGTAGATACGCAGTATTTT.

The chain is built from TRBV19 and TRBJ2-7; 9 bases are shared with TRBD2. CDR3 length equals 13 residues. J gave up 6 bases and V 4 bases, and 4 bases lay outside the gene matches. Germline CDR1 is LNHDA and CDR2 is SQIVND (reference sequence). The CDR3 DNA reads as TGTGCCAGTAGTACCCGGACTAGCGCCGAGCAGTACTTC. Translation: CASSTRTSAEQYF.

The rearrangement joins TRBV5-4 to TRBJ2-3; 7 bases agree with TRBD1. Germline CDR1 is SGHNT and CDR2 is YYREEE (reference sequence). V lost 4 bases to trimming and J lost 0 bases; unmatched junction nucleotides: 11. The CDR3 runs 17 residues. CDR3 region: CASSPRDRAHSTDTQYF. CDR3 coding DNA: TGTGCCAGCAGCCCCCGTGACAGGGCCCATAGCACAGATACGCAGTATTTT.

This rearrangement joins TRBV7-2 to TRBJ2-3; D gene unclear. Germline CDR1 is SGHTA and CDR2 is FQGNSA. This CDR3 has 14 residues. V lost 0 bases to trimming and J lost 4 bases, with 8 bases between them. CDR3 DNA: TGTGCCAGCAGCTTAGCGGGCAGATCAGATACGCAGTATTTT. It yields the protein CASSLAGRSDTQYF.

The CDR3 DNA reads TGTGCCAGCAGTTTCCAGGACAGAGCTGAAGCTTTCTTT. Residues: CASSFQDRAEAFF. The V gene is TRBV6-5, the J gene TRBJ1-1, with D possibly TRBD1 on 6 matching bases. This CDR3 is built from 13 residues. The germline CDR1 and CDR2 sequences are MNHEY and SVGAGI. The V end lost 4 bases, the J end lost 6 bases, and 12 bases lay between the germline ends.

J is TRBJ2-7 and V is TRBV20-1; 7 bases align to TRBD2. V lost 3 bases to trimming and J lost 2 bases; unmatched junction nucleotides: 10. Germline CDR1 reads DFQATT; CDR2 reads SNEGSKA (reference sequence). The CDR3 is 15 amino acids. The CDR3 DNA is TGCAGTGCTAGTACGGGAGGCCCTCTGACCTACGAGCAGTACTTC. It is translated as CSASTGGPLTYEQYF.

This chain links TRBV4-1 with TRBJ2-1, with 10 bases identical to TRBD2. The germline V gene encodes CDR1 MGHRA and CDR2 YSYEKL. J gave up 6 bases and V 4 bases, and 15 bases lay outside the gene matches. CDR3 length equals 18 residues. The CDR3 DNA follows: TGCGCCAGCAGCCCCCCCTTCCCACTAGCGGGGACCTTCAATGAGCAGTTCTTC. Translation: CASSPPFPLAGTFNEQFF.

This clone was seen a single time. One junction end does not reproduce the germline sequence, and a read error may be involved. This chain joins TRBV5-6 and TRBJ2-7; unclear D gene. CDR3 length: 13 amino acids. Germline V lookup: CDR1 SGHDT, CDR2 YYEEEE. The CDR3 protein is CASSSPGESGKDF. The CDR3 DNA follows: TGTGCCAGCAGCTCGCCCGGTGAGTCAGGAAAGGACTTC. The full variable domain, rest sourced from reference TRBV5-6 and TRBJ2-7, is DAGVTQSPTHLIKTRGQQVTLRCSPKSGHDTVSWYQQALGQGPQFIFQYYEEEERQRGNFPDRFSGHQFPNYSSELNVNALLLGDSALYLCASSSPGESGKDFGPGTRLTVT.

This chain connects TRBV6-1 to TRBJ1-1, with TRBD1 matching 9 bases. Trimming cost V 2 bases and J 11 bases; bases outside gene matches: 6. Germline-derived CDR1 and CDR2 are MNHNS and SASEGT. The CDR3 runs to 13 residues. CDR3 DNA sequence: TGTGCCAGCAGTGAACCTGGACAGGGGACTGCTTTCTTT. It codes for CASSEPGQGTAFF.

The gene calls are TRBV11-2 and TRBJ2-7; 9 bases are a match to TRBD1. The CDR3 has 15 amino acids. V lost 3 bases and J lost 3; bases outside the gene matches: 6. Germline lookup yields CDR1 SGHAT and CDR2 FQNNGV. CDR3: CASSLARGQGYEQYF. The DNA of the CDR3 is TGTGCCAGCAGCTTGGCCCGGGGACAGGGCTACGAGCAGTACTTC.